This T cell receptor (beta chain) was sequenced for a study of radiotherapy plus CTLA-4 blockade in lung cancer. The protocol was immunoSEQ multiplex PCR, while the TCRdb copy is restricted to in-frame clones and leaves out a portion. The sample has some 110,000 clones, under 90% seen once. V was clipped by 3 bases and J by 9 bases, with 12 bases between them. This CDR3 is built from 13 residues. The germline V gene has CDR1 SGHNT and CDR2 YENEEA. The material sequenced was peripheral blood, taken from a patient treated with radiotherapy plus ipilimumab. The TCR comes from a human donor with non-small cell lung cancer that progressed on radiotherapy plus ipilimumab. Some clones in this sample may be carry-over from other donors' samples. The chain couples TRBV11-3 to TRBJ2-1; perhaps TRBD1 as D (5 bases). CDR3 residues: CASSFGRAAEQFF. CDR3 nucleotide sequence: TGTGCCAGCAGCTTTGGCAGGGCAGCTGAGCAGTTCTTC.